This T cell receptor (beta chain) was captured in a study of T cell repertoires in cytomegalovirus infection. About the research overall: Public TCR beta signature analysis indicated the presence of both CMV infection and matching HLA type.

Overall study findings and caveats: CMV-specific TCR beta clonotypes restricted by HLA-C dominated the ex vivo response. CMV carriers having the relevant HLA were flagged by cumulative public TCR beta family frequency.

V gave up 7 bases and J gave up 6 bases, with 9 bases separating them. Germline CDR1 is SGHTA and CDR2 is FQGNSA. This CDR3 has 11 amino acids. TCRdb re-derived calls from the reads in MiXCR, one entry per CDR3 protein. This sample has about 76,000 distinct CDR3 sequences, with 3% to 4.5% found just once. This clonotype was picked up many times. Its specificity is unknown. This chain connects TRBV7-2 to TRBJ1-1; D is perhaps TRBD1 (5 bases). The sequenced sample consisted of PBMCs. This TCR was sampled from a human donor in good health (CMV status not recorded). Some clones in this sample may be carry-over from other donors' samples. CDR3 coding DNA: TGTGCCAGCACCTTGGGGGCTGAAGCTTTCTTT. This codes for CASTLGAEAFF.